These T cell receptor beta chains were read from a single sample in a study of identical twins. TCRdb called the 5' RACE reads again in MiXCR, with one record for every CDR3 protein. The repertoire holds under 300,000 distinct CDR3 sequences, with approximately 8.6% as singletons. The same data also went into a second study, on yellow fever vaccine responses in identical twins.

The sample taken for sequencing was CD8+ T cells sorted from blood. Receptor source: a young woman in good health. CDR3s include the opening cysteine and the closing phenylalanine or tryptophan. D genes are given only for firm matches. A clone size is listed for some rows: how often the clone was seen (once, few, many), or a class if it is expanded.

>medium-sized|TRBD1|TRBJ2-7|16|TRBV28
CASKPDRRDRAYEQYF
TGTGCCAGCAAGCCCGACCGCCGGGACAGGGCTTACGAGCAGTACTTC
>-|TRBD2|TRBJ2-5|15|TRBV18
CASSPVAGDAETQYF
TGTGCCAGCTCACCGGTGGCGGGGGATGCGGAGACCCAGTACTTC
>many|-|TRBJ2-5|13|TRBV29-1
CSVEKGGGETQYF
TGCAGCGTTGAAAAGGGTGGGGGAGAGACCCAGTACTTC
>-|TRBD2|TRBJ2-1|17|TRBV14
CASSLGLAGGPRNEQFF
TGTGCCAGCAGCCTGGGACTAGCGGGAGGGCCTCGGAATGAGCAGTTCTTC
>many|-|TRBJ2-7|12|TRBV29-1
CSVWATSYEQYF
TGCAGCGTTTGGGCGACATCCTACGAGCAGTACTTC
>many|TRBD1|TRBJ2-7|16|TRBV29-1
CSVEDDGRQGPYEQYF
TGCAGCGTTGAAGATGATGGGAGACAGGGTCCCTACGAGCAGTACTTC
>-|-|TRBJ2-1|11|TRBV28
CASLRLNEQFF
TGTGCCAGCCTTAGACTCAATGAGCAGTTCTTC
>few|-|TRBJ1-6|17|TRBV15
CATSRAGAGWVSSPLHF
TGTGCCACCAGCCGGGCCGGGGCTGGTTGGGTTTCTTCACCCCTCCACTTT
>once|TRBD1|TRBJ2-3|19|TRBV6-5
CASSYRGTGIIPRTDTQYF
TGTGCCAGCAGTTACCGCGGGACAGGAATTATACCTCGCACAGATACGCAGTATTTT
>few|-|TRBJ2-7|15|TRBV6-2/TRBV6-3
CASSSYRTATYEQYF
TGTGCCAGCAGCTCCTACAGGACGGCAACCTACGAGCAGTACTTC
>-|TRBD1|TRBJ2-3|15|TRBV29-1
CSVDVQGSGTDTQYF
TGCAGCGTTGACGTACAGGGGAGTGGCACAGATACGCAGTATTTT
>-|-|TRBJ2-2|14|TRBV27
CASSWGMGTGELFF
TGTGCCAGCAGTTGGGGGATGGGCACCGGGGAGCTGTTTTTT
>many|TRBD1|TRBJ1-2|15|TRBV7-9
CASSSGTDNIYGYTF
TGTGCCAGCAGCTCCGGGACAGATAATATCTATGGCTACACCTTC
>-|TRBD2|TRBJ2-7|11|TRBV6-5
CATKLANEQYF
TGTGCCACCAAACTAGCGAACGAGCAGTACTTC
>few|TRBD2|TRBJ2-7|16|TRBV6-2/TRBV6-3
CASIGLAGPTSYEQYF
TGTGCCAGCATCGGACTAGCGGGGCCTACCTCCTACGAGCAGTACTTC
>-|-|TRBJ1-1|15|TRBV7-9
CASSYRQEPYTEAFF
TGTGCCAGCAGCTACAGACAGGAGCCCTACACTGAAGCTTTCTTT
>-|-|TRBJ1-6|13|TRBV7-2
CASSPQGRSPLHF
TGTGCCAGCAGCCCCCAAGGGCGATCACCCCTCCACTTT
>many|-|TRBJ2-7|21|TRBV29-1
CSVEGVETPGRQGGPPYEQYF
TGCAGCGTTGAGGGAGTAGAGACGCCGGGCCGACAGGGAGGTCCACCCTACGAGCAGTACTTC
>many|TRBD1|TRBJ2-2|14|TRBV29-1
CSVQGALEAGELFF
TGCAGCGTTCAGGGGGCGCTCGAGGCCGGGGAGCTGTTTTTT
>-|TRBD1|TRBJ2-1|14|TRBV27
CASSISGQANEQFF
TGTGCCAGCAGTATATCGGGACAGGCGAATGAGCAGTTCTTC
>many|-|TRBJ2-3|14|TRBV6-5
CASSYGAGTDTQYF
TGTGCCAGCAGTTACGGGGCGGGCACAGATACGCAGTATTTT
>-|-|TRBJ2-7|12|TRBV29-1
CSVEDQGSEQYF
TGCAGCGTTGAAGATCAAGGGTCGGAGCAGTACTTC
>few|TRBD2|TRBJ2-5|16|TRBV4-3
CASSQSSGMVSETQYF
TGCGCCAGCAGCCAATCTAGCGGGATGGTTTCAGAGACCCAGTACTTC
>-|-|TRBJ2-3|15|TRBV25-1
CASISGPGYTDTQYF
TGTGCCAGCATATCGGGGCCAGGGTACACAGATACGCAGTATTTT
>-|-|TRBJ2-2|12|TRBV20-1
CSANFRARELFF
TGCAGTGCTAATTTTAGGGCCCGGGAGCTGTTTTTT
>many|TRBD2|TRBJ2-3|16|TRBV4-2
CASSQRLAAGTDTQYF
TGCGCCAGCAGCCAACGACTAGCAGCTGGCACAGATACGCAGTATTTT
>-|-|TRBJ2-5|14|TRBV5-1
CATNLGQSQETQYF
TGCGCCACCAACCTTGGACAGAGCCAAGAGACCCAGTACTTC
>many|-|TRBJ2-7|13|TRBV4-1
CASSHGTLDEQYF
TGCGCCAGCAGCCACGGGACACTGGACGAGCAGTACTTC
>many|-|TRBJ2-1|14|TRBV7-3
CASSVGAGGNEQFF
TGTGCCTCCTCGGTGGGGGCCGGTGGGAATGAGCAGTTCTTC
>-|TRBD2|TRBJ2-6|14|TRBV30
CAWWEGTGANVLTF
TGTGCCTGGTGGGAGGGAACTGGGGCCAACGTCCTGACTTTC
>-|-|TRBJ2-7|16|TRBV9
CASSVADRDFSYEQYF
TGTGCCAGCAGCGTAGCCGACCGGGACTTTTCCTACGAGCAGTACTTC
>many|-|TRBJ2-2|20|TRBV9
CASSEEGRGTTSSDTGELFF
TGTGCCAGCAGCGAGGAGGGGAGGGGGACAACGTCCTCGGACACCGGGGAGCTGTTTTTT
>-|-|TRBJ2-7|16|TRBV3-1
CASSHDRRGIPHEQYF
TGTGCCAGCAGCCACGACAGGCGAGGGATCCCTCACGAGCAGTACTTC
>many|-|TRBJ2-7|14|TRBV4-3
CASSQDPTAYEQYF
TGCGCCAGCAGCCAAGATCCGACAGCCTACGAGCAGTACTTC
>few|-|TRBJ2-7|16|TRBV4-1
CASSQEWRGRFYEQYF
TGCGCCAGCAGCCAGGAGTGGAGGGGGCGTTTCTACGAGCAGTACTTC
>few|TRBD2|TRBJ2-3|14|TRBV27
CASSSLAGRDTQYF
TGTGCCAGCAGTTCCTTAGCGGGGAGGGATACGCAGTATTTT
>few|TRBD1|TRBJ2-7|16|TRBV7-9
CASSLAGTVYSYEQYF
TGTGCCAGCAGCTTAGCCGGGACAGTGTACTCCTACGAGCAGTACTTC
>few|-|TRBJ2-3|18|TRBV11-2
CASSLDPRIGFATDTQYF
TGTGCCAGCAGCTTAGACCCGCGAATCGGGTTTGCGACAGATACGCAGTATTTT
>few|TRBD1|TRBJ2-7|16|TRBV5-6
CASSPFRQGVSYEQYF
TGTGCCAGCAGCCCGTTTCGACAGGGGGTATCCTACGAGCAGTACTTC
>few|-|TRBJ2-7|13|TRBV4-2
CASSQVLSYEQYF
TGTGCCAGCAGCCAAGTCCTGTCCTACGAGCAGTACTTC
>few|-|TRBJ2-3|15|TRBV7-3
CASSLEPSGTDTQYF
TGTGCCAGCAGCTTAGAACCGTCTGGCACAGATACGCAGTATTTT
>-|TRBD2|TRBJ2-1|15|TRBV7-2
CASSFTSGSRNEQFF
TGTGCCAGCAGCTTTACTAGCGGGAGTAGAAATGAGCAGTTCTTC
>-|-|TRBJ2-3|17|TRBV29-1
CSVGGGIDSTSTDTQYF
TGCAGCGTAGGAGGGGGGATAGATTCCACTAGCACAGATACGCAGTATTTT
>-|TRBD2|TRBJ2-3|19|TRBV4-2
CASSQEIGHGGGVADTQYF
TGTGCCAGCAGCCAAGAAATAGGGCACGGCGGGGGGGTTGCAGATACGCAGTATTTT
>few|-|TRBJ1-2|12|TRBV29-1
CSVDVGLLGYTF
TGCAGCGTTGATGTGGGTTTATTGGGCTACACCTTC
>few|TRBD2|TRBJ2-1|13|TRBV9
CASSPGLAGGLFF
TGTGCCAGCAGCCCGGGACTAGCGGGGGGGCTATTCTTC
>many|-|TRBJ2-1|15|TRBV5-1
CASSLDLGPYNEQFF
TGCGCCAGCAGCTTGGATTTGGGCCCGTACAATGAGCAGTTCTTC
>-|-|TRBJ2-5|14|TRBV14
CASSFLSPEETQYF
TGTGCCAGCAGCTTCCTTTCCCCAGAAGAGACCCAGTACTTC
>few|-|TRBJ2-2|12|TRBV2
CASIVGTGELFF
TGTGCCAGCATTGTGGGCACCGGGGAGCTGTTTTTT
>-|TRBD1|TRBJ2-7|14|TRBV3-1
CASSQEVTGVEQYF
TGTGCCAGCAGCCAAGAAGTGACAGGGGTCGAGCAGTACTTC
>-|TRBD1|TRBJ1-1|12|TRBV7-9
CASSTGTGEAFF
TGTGCCAGCAGTACCGGGACAGGCGAGGCTTTCTTT
>-|-|TRBJ2-7|14|TRBV4-1
CASSPAQGSYEQYF
TGCGCCAGCAGTCCAGCACAGGGTTCCTACGAGCAGTACTTC